Presented here are 22 T cell receptor beta chains from one specimen sequenced in a study of T cells after posttransplantation cyclophosphamide. Using immunoSEQ multiplex PCR, the repertoire was profiled, and TCRdb retains in-frame clones only, with some absent. This sample carries 36,000 or so clones, none of them present only once. Sequenced material: PBMCs. Every receptor here comes from a girl aged 10 to 17 in good health, CMV-negative, and a related stem cell transplant donor.

This clone counts as medium-sized. The rearrangement links TRBV6-4 to TRBJ1-1; the D is unclear. The CDR3 length is 13 residues. From germline, CDR1 is MRHNA and CDR2 SNTAGT. V was clipped by 0 bases and J by 2 bases, with 4 bases between them. The CDR3 sequence: CASSDSANTEAFF. CDR3 DNA: TGTGCCAGCAGTGACTCAGCTAACACTGAAGCTTTCTTT.

At least ten counts were recorded for this clone. The chain links TRBV23-1 to TRBJ1-3; tentatively, D is TRBD1 (5 bases). TRBV23-1 qualifies as an ORF whose function is uncertain. This CDR3 spans 15 amino acids. Trimming took 0 bases from V and 2 from J, leaving 8 bases between them. For the CDR3, the DNA is TGCGCCAGCAGTCAATCCCCAGGGACTGGAAACACCATATATTTT. Translation gives CASSQSPGTGNTIYF.

CDR3 protein: CASSPSVQARDEQFF. The CDR3 DNA sequence: TGTGCCAGCTCACCTTCGGTCCAGGCGAGGGATGAGCAGTTCTTC. The chain is built from TRBV18 and TRBJ2-1, with D possibly matching TRBD2 (5 bases). Germline V lookup: CDR1 KGHSH, CDR2 LQKENI. This CDR3 has 15 residues. Trimming shortened V by 3 bases and J by 8 bases, and 17 bases separated the two germline ends.

This clone was detected only a few times. CDR3 amino acids: CASSFGHPGLAGGYTQYF. CDR3 bases: TGTGCCAGCAGTTTTGGGCACCCGGGACTAGCGGGGGGTTATACGCAGTATTTT. V is TRBV28 and J is TRBJ2-3; 15 bases fit TRBD2. CDR3 size: 18 residues. V shed 3 bases, J shed 7 bases, and the junction held 11 bases outside the gene matches. CDR1 MDHEN and CDR2 SYDVKM come from the germline V gene.

This clone was seen many times. This chain links TRBV29-1 with TRBJ1-1; weak D call: TRBD1 (5 bases). The germline V and J ends were trimmed by 6 bases and 11 bases, with 19 bases remaining between them. This CDR3 has 12 amino acids. CDR1 is SQVTM, CDR2 ANQGSEA, per germline. The CDR3: CSVDRDQEGAFF. DNA of the CDR3: TGCAGCGTCGACCGGGACCAGGAGGGGGCTTTCTTT.

This clone was counted at least ten times. The V call is TRBV2, the J call TRBJ1-5; D remains ambiguous. Germline values: CDR1 SNHLY, CDR2 FYNNEI. The CDR3 length is 15 residues. Trimming took 2 bases from V and 2 from J, leaving 10 bases between them. The CDR3 loop reads CASSELRQGNQPQHF. The CDR3 DNA reads TGTGCCAGCAGTGAATTGCGCCAGGGCAATCAGCCCCAGCATTTT.

In its sample, this clone was seen many times. The rearrangement joins TRBV15 to TRBJ2-3, with TRBD1 matching 9 bases. The ends lost 2 bases at V and 4 bases at J; junction bases unmatched: 1. This CDR3 has 14 residues. Per the germline V gene, CDR1 is LNHNV and CDR2 is YYDKDF (reference sequence). The CDR3 DNA sequence: TGTGCCACCAGCAGAACAGGGGGCTCAGATACGCAGTATTTT. Translated: CATSRTGGSDTQYF.

This clone came up many times. This sequence joins TRBV5-5 and TRBJ1-2, with TRBD1 matching 11 bases. The trim removed 2 bases at V and 5 bases at J, leaving 8 bases unmatched. This CDR3 contains 16 residues. CDR1 SGHKS and CDR2 YYEKEE come from the germline V gene (reference sequence). CDR3 sequence reads: CASSFYRGQGAYGYTF. In DNA form, the CDR3 reads TGTGCCAGCAGCTTTTACCGTGGACAGGGGGCGTATGGCTACACCTTC.

There are many counts of this clone. The V gene is TRBV5-1, the J gene TRBJ1-1; 8 bases are a match to TRBD1. Germline values: CDR1 SGHRS, CDR2 YFSETQ. Trimming took 7 bases from V and 5 from J; bases not matched to a gene: 22. CDR3 length: 18 residues. The CDR3 sequence is CASQFDSGQGYPWTEAFF. CDR3 nucleotide sequence: TGCGCCAGCCAGTTCGATAGTGGACAGGGCTATCCCTGGACTGAAGCTTTCTTT.

This clone was recorded many times. This CDR3 reads CASSQDTSGTRYEQYF. The CDR3 DNA is TGCGCCAGCAGCCAAGATACTTCAGGAACCCGCTACGAGCAGTACTTC. The V gene is TRBV4-1, the J gene TRBJ2-7; no firm D call. Trimming removed 0 bases from V and 3 bases from J, with 15 bases in between. Germline V gene sequence: CDR1 MGHRA, CDR2 YSYEKL. The CDR3 is made up of 16 amino acids.

There are a few counts of this clone. This chain links TRBV18 with TRBJ2-5; the D is unclear. CDR1 KGHSH and CDR2 LQKENI come from the germline V gene. Deletions cut 3 bases from V and 5 bases from J, with 10 bases between. The CDR3 covers 13 residues. This CDR3 is CASSPVMAETQYF. CDR3 DNA sequence: TGTGCCAGCTCACCCGTTATGGCTGAGACCCAGTACTTC.

This clone came up many times. The chain couples TRBV7-9 to TRBJ1-6, with 7 nucleotides matching TRBD1. The V gene end was trimmed by 5 bases and the J gene end by 8 bases; junction bases not matched to a gene: 6. The CDR3 covers 14 residues. Germline V gene data show CDR1 as SEHNR and CDR2 as FQNEAQ (reference sequence). CDR3: CASSHTGVDSPLHF. For the CDR3, the DNA is TGTGCCAGCAGCCATACAGGGGTTGATTCACCCCTCCACTTT.

This clone was seen repeatedly, ten times or more. This sequence joins TRBV14 and TRBJ2-7, with 7 nucleotides matching TRBD2. V gave up 4 bases and J gave up 2 bases; unmatched junction bases: 5. Germline assignment: CDR1 SGHDN and CDR2 FVKESK. The CDR3 is 14 amino acids. The CDR3 sequence is CASSRTSAPYEQYF. The CDR3 DNA is TGTGCCAGCAGCCGAACTAGCGCTCCCTACGAGCAGTACTTC.

This clone came up many times. The chain employs TRBV10-2 and TRBJ2-7; 7 bases align to TRBD1. The CDR3 spans 13 residues. The trim removed 10 bases at V and 6 bases at J, leaving 12 bases unmatched. Per the germline V gene, CDR1 is WSHSY and CDR2 is SAAADI. The CDR3 nucleotides are TGCGCCACCAAGGTGACCAGGGGGAGCGAGCAGTACTTC. It yields the protein CATKVTRGSEQYF.

Many counts were recorded for this clone. The V call is TRBV30, the J call TRBJ2-7; TRBD1 matches at 11 bases. CDR3 size: 14 residues. V shed 8 bases and J 6 bases; nucleotides not matched to a gene: 12. From germline, CDR1 is GTSNPN and CDR2 SVGIG (reference sequence). The CDR3, as DNA: TGTGCCGCGGGCAGGGACAGGGGGACCTCCGAGCAGTACTTC. Protein sequence: CAAGRDRGTSEQYF.

In its sample, this clone was seen many times. This chain uses TRBV13 with TRBJ1-1; D unresolved. The CDR3 runs to 12 residues. Germline values: CDR1 PRHDT, CDR2 FYEKMQ (reference sequence). Trimming left V 6 bases short and J 1 base short, with 6 bases between. CDR3 protein: CASSFQNTEAFF. CDR3 DNA sequence: TGTGCCAGCAGTTTTCAGAACACTGAAGCTTTCTTT.

This clone was counted ten times or more. This chain joins TRBV4-2 and TRBJ2-2; D uncertain. The germline V and J ends were trimmed by 1 base and 4 bases, with 7 bases remaining between them. Germline assignment: CDR1 LGHNA and CDR2 YNFKEQ. This CDR3 has 14 amino acids. The CDR3 DNA reads TGTGCCAGCAGCCAAGCATTTTTCACCGGGGAGCTGTTTTTT. The encoded protein is CASSQAFFTGELFF.

The V call is TRBV7-8, the J call TRBJ2-3; possible D gene TRBD2, 7 bases. CDR1 is SGHVS, CDR2 FQNEAQ, per germline. The ends were cut back, 5 bases at V and 6 bases at J, with 15 bases in the middle. The CDR3 runs to 14 residues. CDR3 in amino acids: CASSPGGGADTQYF. In DNA form, the CDR3 reads TGTGCCAGCAGCCCCGGTGGGGGGGCGGATACGCAGTATTTT.

The chain uses TRBV18 and TRBJ1-1, with TRBD1 matching 7 bases. J was trimmed by 1 base and V by 6 bases; bases with no gene match: 5. This CDR3 has 14 amino acids. The germline CDR1 and CDR2 sequences are KGHSH and LQKENI. CDR3 residues: CASSYGQENTEAFF. As DNA, the CDR3 is TGTGCCAGCTCCTACGGACAGGAGAACACTGAAGCTTTCTTT. The full variable domain, with the rest looked up from reference TRBV18 and TRBJ1-1, is NAGVMQNPRHLVRRRGQEARLRCSPMKGHSHVYWYRQLPEEGLKFMVYLQKENIIDESGMPKERFSAEFPKEGPSILRIQQVVRGDSAAYFCASSYGQENTEAFFGQGTRLTVV.

In its sample, this clone was seen a few times. The chain employs TRBV7-9 and TRBJ1-2; TRBD1 agrees at 7 bases. The CDR3 is made up of 14 amino acids. In germline, CDR1 is SEHNR, CDR2 FQNEAQ (reference sequence). Trimming cost V 1 base and J 4 bases; bases outside gene matches: 3. The CDR3 protein is CASSLGSGGYGYTF. DNA of the CDR3: TGTGCCAGCAGCTTAGGCTCAGGGGGCTATGGCTACACCTTC.

In this sample, this clone turned up a few times. The V and J genes are TRBV28 and TRBJ1-2; D call uncertain. Germline CDR1 reads MDHEN; CDR2 reads SYDVKM. Deletions cut 6 bases from V and 4 bases from J, with 30 bases between. This CDR3 region has 19 residues. The DNA for the CDR3 is TGTGCCAGCAGATTTTTGAACCCTTACAACTTGCAGGCCCGCTATGGCTACACCTTC. It encodes CASRFLNPYNLQARYGYTF.

This clone has just a few counts. J is TRBJ2-1 and V is TRBV29-1; 11 bases align to TRBD1. CDR3 length equals 17 residues. After removal of 5 bases from V and 4 bases from J, the junction contained 13 bases not matched to a gene. CDR1 is SQVTM and CDR2 is ANQGSEA in the germline V gene. CDR3 DNA sequence: TGCAGCGTTCAAGGGGTGGACAGGGGGCAGTATTACAATGAGCAGTTCTTC. Translation: CSVQGVDRGQYYNEQFF.